This T cell receptor beta chain was identified during a study of tumor-infiltrating lymphocytes in primary liver carcinoma. Total RNA and DNA came together from around 20-30 mg of bulk tissue without cell sorting. Starting material of approximately 500 ng total RNA yielded TCR beta cDNA via a constant-region primer. Three rounds of nested multiplex PCR with slightly modified ARM-PCR produced TCR beta libraries. Rounds one and two of PCR, each of 10 cycles, were primed with TRBV1-TRBV30 forward primers and a C-beta reverse primer. One entry per CDR3 protein, called by TCRdb with MiXCR from the multiplex PCR reads. The sample shows some 21,000 distinct CDR3 sequences, about three quarters of them seen only once. This clonotype appeared many times. Germline V gene lookup returns CDR1 KGHSH and CDR2 LQKENI. The V end was cut by 6 bases, the J end by 1 base, with 19 bases between. This CDR3 has 16 residues.

Sequencing was carried out using liver tumor tissue from sampling region 1. Subset described: tumor region T1, superior pole. The clonotype comes from a woman aged 25 to 39 with primary liver carcinoma and hepatitis B virus infection. The V gene is TRBV18, the J gene TRBJ2-7; weak D call: TRBD2 (5 bases). CDR3: CASSRAELTDSYEQYF. DNA for the CDR3: TGTGCCAGCTCTAGAGCGGAACTCACAGATTCCTACGAGCAGTACTTC.